What follows is one T cell receptor beta chain and its context. This clonotype occurred many times. What antigen it recognizes has not been identified. Sequence at one end of the junction differs from germline and may be a read error. The CDR1 and CDR2 encoded by the germline V gene are SGHRS and YFSETQ. The cysteine opens and the phenylalanine closes a CDR3 of 16 amino acids. Only the CDR3 DNA is retained, 48 bases long and in frame from the first base. These data belong to a study of T-cell reconstitution after alpha-beta-depleted transplantation in children (dated by TCRdb to 2016 to 2017). Looking at the study overall: T-cell immune reconstitution after TCRalphabeta/CD19-depleted allogeneic hematopoietic cell transplantation in children was quantitatively tracked in the study by means of TCR repertoire profiling.

What the study reported, not specific to this receptor: The frequencies of hyperexpanded clones fell over the following months, and after one year, T-cell counts and TCRbeta diversity were mostly attributed to newly produced T cells. The apparently early alphabetaT-cell count recovery about two months after transplant was reportedly dependent on only several hundred rapidly expanded clones derived from non-depleted graft cells. In some patients, high TCRbeta diversity at day 60 was attributed to recipient T cells and intrathymic progenitors that had survived conditioning.

Libraries came from PCR. TCRdb records Illumina HiSeq 2500 as the sequencer. TCR libraries were prepared with molecular barcoding, using unique molecular identifiers to normalize TCRbeta repertoire quantification. TCRdb ran its own pipeline on the public reads, namely fastp trimming at Q25 and MiXCR clone calling, and kept in-frame beta chains. Duplicate CDR3 protein sequences are folded into a single record with the most common DNA and genes. The sample includes roughly 350,000 distinct CDR3 sequences, with 15% to 20% observed a single time. About 41% of the sample is held by the ten biggest clonotypes. The treatment or condition label here, explained by the study, means: allogeneic hematopoietic cell transplantation with graft depleted of TCRalphabeta T cells and CD19 B cells. TCRalphabeta/CD19-depleted allogeneic hematopoietic cell grafts were given to the transplant recipients, all of whom were children.

The rearranged chain carries TRBV5-1 and TRBJ2-3, with TRBD2 matching 12 junction bases. This specimen consisted of PBMCs, mostly from graft donor cells, obtained 360 days after TCRalphabeta/CD19-depleted stem cell transplant. This TCR was sampled from a male patient between 2 and 15 years old who had a stem cell transplant for acute lymphoblastic leukemia, so the T cells may come from the graft donor. The sequenced DNA: TGTGCCAGCAGCCCCGGGACTAGCGGGAGCACAGATACGCAGTATTTT. This is translated as CASSPGTSGSTDTQYF.